The clone carrying this TCR beta chain was detected only a few times. The antigen is unknown. The data derive from a study of cytomegalovirus exposure and HLA in healthy donors. Overall study findings and caveats: Sequencing depth across donors, presence/absence analyses assumed, was roughly uniform. Under in vitro conditions, a few CMV-associated chains were confirmed as specific for CMV antigens. The authors reported that TCR beta sequences could predict HLA-A and HLA-B alleles. These predictions were accurate for most subjects in the first cohort.

Per germline, CDR1 SGHKS and CDR2 YYEKEE (reference sequence). The CDR3 has 17 residues. V was cut by 2 bases and J by 0 bases, with 14 bases left in between. The PCR employed 60 Vbeta primers together with 13 Jbeta primers. TCRdb's copy holds only in-frame clones and misses some; the assay was immunoSEQ multiplex PCR. The sample has roughly 130,000 clones; 80% are singletons. The source of this sequence is a middle-aged man in good health and CMV-seronegative. The V and J genes are TRBV5-5 and TRBJ1-4; the D gene is possibly TRBD1 (6 bases). The sequenced sample consisted of PBMCs. CDR3 residues: CASSFRGQLSTNEKLFF. As DNA, the CDR3 is TGTGCCAGCAGCTTCAGGGGCCAACTCTCAACTAATGAAAAACTGTTTTTT.